One sample yielded the 20 T cell receptor beta chains listed below, sequenced in a study of OX40 agonist ivuxolimab in advanced cancers. The table came from immunoSEQ multiplex PCR; TCRdb's copy has only in-frame clones and leaves some out. The sample holds more than 55,000 clones; roughly 84% are singletons and the top ten take roughly 6.1%. The specimen comprised CD4+ or CD8+ T cells sorted from blood, sampled in a trial of the OX40 agonist ivuxolimab. These TCRs come from an adult with an advanced solid tumor such as melanoma, head and neck, liver or kidney cancer.

CDR3 coding DNA: TGCAGCGTTGGGGACTCAAACACCATATATTTT. It is translated as CSVGDSNTIYF. V and J are TRBV29-1 and TRBJ1-3, with D possibly being TRBD1 (5 bases). CDR3 size: 11 residues. The V end lost 4 bases, the J end lost 6 bases, and 7 bases lay between the germline ends. Germline lookup yields CDR1 SQVTM and CDR2 ANQGSEA.

In DNA, the CDR3 is TGTGCCAGTTCTAACAGGGGGAACACTGAAGCTTTCTTT. Protein: CASSNRGNTEAFF. The V and J genes are TRBV6-6 and TRBJ1-1; the match to TRBD1 covers 7 bases. The germline V gene has CDR1 MNHNY and CDR2 SVGAGI (reference sequence). Trimming at V came to 9 bases and at J to 1 base, leaving 5 bases not matched to a gene. There are 13 residues in the CDR3.

The chain carries TRBV6-1 and TRBJ1-5; D remains ambiguous. The germline CDR1 and CDR2 sequences are MNHNS and SASEGT. The CDR3 sequence is 14 residues long. V was clipped by 3 bases and J by 3 bases, with 9 bases between them. The DNA of the CDR3 is TGTGCCAGCAGTGAGGTACAGCTCAATCAGCCCCAGCATTTT. Its protein product is CASSEVQLNQPQHF.

This chain links TRBV18 with TRBJ1-2, with TRBD1 matching over 7 bases. The CDR3 runs 15 residues. Germline V gene data show CDR1 as KGHSH and CDR2 as LQKENI. The J segment lost 3 bases and the V segment lost 0 bases, leaving 4 bases of the junction unmatched. CDR3 nucleotides: TGTGCCAGCTCACCACCGGACAGGCGCGACTATGGCTACACCTTC. It codes for CASSPPDRRDYGYTF.

CDR3 DNA: TGTGCAAGTCGCTTAAATAGCGGCTTAGCGGGAGGTAGTGAGACCCAGTACTTC. Protein sequence: CASRLNSGLAGGSETQYF. The chain joins TRBV12-2 to TRBJ2-5; the table gives TRBD2 as D, unverified against the DNA. TRBV12-2 has pseudogene status. The CDR3 covers 18 residues.

V and J are TRBV15 and TRBJ1-5; D gene uncertain. Trimming took 1 base from V and 4 from J, leaving 11 bases between them. Germline CDR1 LNHNV, CDR2 YYDKDF (reference sequence). CDR3 length: 15 amino acids. This CDR3 is CATSRVKGGNQPQHF. The CDR3 region has the DNA TGTGCCACCAGCAGAGTAAAGGGTGGGAATCAGCCCCAGCATTTT. Full variable domain (missing parts from reference TRBV15 and TRBJ1-5): DAMVIQNPRYQVTQFGKPVTLSCSQTLNHNVMYWYQQKSSQAPKLLFHYYDKDFNNEADTPDNFQSRRPNTSFCFLDIRSPGLGDTAMYLCATSRVKGGNQPQHFGDGTRLSIL.

The gene calls are TRBV6-1 and TRBJ1-4; no firm D call. Trimming removed 0 bases from V and 14 bases from J, with 10 bases in between. Germline CDR1 MNHNS, CDR2 SASEGT. The CDR3 is made up of 12 amino acids. The CDR3 sequence: CASSEASLSLFF. The DNA for the CDR3 is TGTGCCAGCAGTGAAGCGAGTCTTAGTCTGTTTTTT.

V and J are TRBV10-2 and TRBJ2-7; 7 positions match TRBD2. Germline CDR1 reads WSHSY; CDR2 reads SAAADI. V lost 2 bases to trimming and J lost 0 bases; unmatched junction nucleotides: 4. The CDR3 consists of 15 residues. CDR3 protein: CASSEIGLGSYEQYF. The CDR3 DNA reads as TGCGCCAGCAGTGAGATAGGACTAGGCTCCTACGAGCAGTACTTC.

This clone was observed once. The chain joins TRBV9 to TRBJ2-7, with D maybe TRBD1 (6 bases). The CDR3 is 16 amino acids. V lost 0 bases to trimming and J lost 3 bases, with 16 bases between them. CDR1 is SGDLS, CDR2 YYNGEE, per germline. The CDR3 sequence: CASSVALYRERYEQYF. CDR3 nucleotide sequence: TGTGCCAGCAGCGTAGCCCTTTACAGGGAACGCTACGAGCAGTACTTC.

CDR3 loop: CASTTTGTGAPNYGYTF. CDR3 in DNA: TGTGCCAGCACCACCACCGGGACAGGGGCGCCAAACTATGGCTACACCTTC. The gene calls are TRBV7-2 and TRBJ1-2, with 10 positions matching TRBD1. The CDR3 extends over 17 amino acids. Germline V CDR1 and CDR2: SGHTA, FQGNSA. V lost 7 bases to trimming and J lost 2 bases; unmatched junction nucleotides: 13. Drawing the rest from reference TRBV7-2 and TRBJ1-2, the complete variable domain is GAGVSQSPSNKVTEKGKDVELRCDPISGHTALYWYRQSLGQGLEFLIYFQGNSAPDKSGLPSDRFSAERTGGSVSTLTIQRTQQEDSAVYLCASTTTGTGAPNYGYTFGSGTRLTVV.

CDR3 DNA: TGTGCCAGTGGGGGTGGGGGATTCGGAAAACTGTTTTTT. It specifies CASGGGGFGKLFF. V is TRBV19 and J is TRBJ1-4, with a possible D match to TRBD1 (5 bases). Trimming pared 8 bases from V and 10 bases from J, leaving 17 bases between. Germline lookup yields CDR1 LNHDA and CDR2 SQIVND (reference sequence). The CDR3 extends over 13 amino acids.

This rearrangement joins TRBV14 to TRBJ2-7; D could derive from TRBD1 or TRBD2 (5 bases each). Trimming took off 4 bases at V and 5 bases at J, with 15 bases between the two ends. From germline, CDR1 is SGHDN and CDR2 FVKESK. The CDR3 covers 14 residues. The CDR3, as DNA: TGTGCCAGCAGCCCCCCCGGTGGGGGTCACGAGCAGTACTTC. Translating gives CASSPPGGGHEQYF. Full variable domain (missing parts from reference TRBV14 and TRBJ2-7): EAGVTQFPSHSVIEKGQTVTLRCDPISGHDNLYWYRRVMGKEIKFLLHFVKESKQDESGMPNNRFLAERTGGTYSTLKVQPAELEDSGVYFCASSPPGGGHEQYFGPGTRLTVT.

The rearrangement joins TRBV30 to TRBJ2-5; unclear D gene. Trimming took off 5 bases at V and 2 bases at J, with 6 bases between the two ends. The CDR3 length is 11 residues. Germline V lookup: CDR1 GTSNPN, CDR2 SVGIG (reference sequence). CDR3 amino acids: CAWGDQETQYF. The CDR3 nucleotides are TGTGCCTGGGGGGATCAAGAGACCCAGTACTTC.

This rearrangement joins TRBV7-9 to TRBJ2-1; 7 bases map to TRBD2. This CDR3 region has 15 residues. J gave up 2 bases and V 5 bases, and 6 bases lay outside the gene matches. CDR1 is SEHNR and CDR2 is FQNEAQ in the germline V gene (reference sequence). The CDR3 DNA reads TGTGCCAGCAGCCTTAGCGGGCCTACCTACAATGAGCAGTTCTTC. Residues: CASSLSGPTYNEQFF.

The chain combines TRBV25-1 with TRBJ1-6; 10 bases are a match to TRBD1. Trimming removed 6 bases from V and 7 bases from J; junction bases left unmatched: 6. The CDR3 extends over 15 amino acids. Per germline, CDR1 MGHDK and CDR2 SYGVNS. CDR3 sequence reads: CASRRTGGGNSPLHF. As DNA, the CDR3 is TGTGCCAGCAGACGGACAGGGGGAGGAAATTCACCCCTCCACTTT.

The rearrangement uses TRBV30 and TRBJ2-1; 8 bases are a match to TRBD2. The CDR3 is 16 amino acids. Looked up from germline, CDR1 is GTSNPN and CDR2 is SVGIG (reference sequence). The J segment lost 5 bases and the V segment lost 0 bases, leaving 9 bases of the junction unmatched. The CDR3: CAWSVRASGWDNEQFF. DNA for the CDR3: TGTGCCTGGAGTGTACGGGCTAGCGGGTGGGACAATGAGCAGTTCTTC.

This chain uses TRBV27 with TRBJ2-6, with 9 bases aligning to TRBD1. Germline V gene sequence: CDR1 MNHEY, CDR2 SMNVEV (reference sequence). The CDR3 has 18 amino acids. The V and J ends lost 4 bases and 1 base, in that order; junction bases with no gene match: 8. DNA of the CDR3: TGTGCCAGCAGTTATGGGACAGGGCTTGGTTCTGGGGCCAACGTCCTGACTTTC. Protein product: CASSYGTGLGSGANVLTF.

The V gene is TRBV19, the J gene TRBJ1-1; D is unresolved. Between the trimmed V and J ends, which lost 3 bases and 0 bases, there was a span of 14 bases. The CDR3 has 16 amino acids. Germline V gene sequence: CDR1 LNHDA, CDR2 SQIVND (reference sequence). This CDR3 is CASSIWGRGLNTEAFF. The CDR3 DNA reads TGTGCCAGTAGTATCTGGGGTAGAGGCTTGAACACTGAAGCTTTCTTT.

In this sample, this clone turned up once. J is TRBJ1-1 and V is TRBV6-5; no firm D call. The CDR3 extends over 12 amino acids. Germline CDR1 reads MNHEY; CDR2 reads SVGAGI. V was cut by 0 bases and J by 7 bases, with 6 bases left in between. The CDR3: CASSYSESEAFF. Written as DNA, the CDR3 is TGTGCCAGCAGTTACTCAGAAAGTGAAGCTTTCTTT.

The rearrangement uses TRBV4-1 and TRBJ2-5; 9 positions match TRBD1. The V gene's germline CDR1 is MGHRA and CDR2 YSYEKL. There are 16 residues in the CDR3. V gave up 1 base and J gave up 5 bases; unmatched junction bases: 8. The CDR3, as DNA: TGCGCCAGCAGCCAAGCCCCCGGGACAGGGAGTGAGACCCAGTACTTC. The encoded protein is CASSQAPGTGSETQYF.